The 8 T cell receptor beta chains presented below share a single source sample, sequenced in a study of T cell repertoires in cytomegalovirus infection. MiXCR, applied by TCRdb to the reads, yields one record per CDR3 protein. There are approximately 310,000 distinct CDR3 sequences in the sample; about 25% occur only once, and about 14% lies in the top ten. Antigens of these TCRs are unknown. The sample in question was cultured PBMCs, obtained from culture after CMV antigen stimulation. Receptor source: a human donor in good health (CMV status not recorded). Some clones in this sample may be carry-over from other donors' samples.

The rearrangement links TRBV7-6 to TRBJ2-5; D not certain. Germline V gene sequence: CDR1 SGHVS, CDR2 FNYEAQ. This CDR3 region has 13 residues. V lost 0 bases and J 5 bases, leaving 7 bases between the germline ends. CDR3 sequence (DNA): TGTGCCAGCAGCTTAGCGTCTTCGGAGACCCAGTACTTC. Protein: CASSLASSETQYF.

The chain has TRBV10-2 and TRBJ2-7; D is uncertain. Germline V lookup: CDR1 WSHSY, CDR2 SAAADI. V lost 8 bases to trimming and J lost 0 bases, with 8 bases between them. The CDR3 consists of 12 residues. This CDR3 is CASGSTSYEQYV. CDR3 nucleotide sequence: TGCGCCAGCGGTAGTACCTCCTACGAGCAGTACGTC.

The genes are TRBV12-3 or TRBV12-4 and TRBJ1-1, with D uncertain. The CDR3 is 15 amino acids. The V and J ends lost 6 bases and 0 bases respectively, with 14 bases between them. DNA of the CDR3: TGTGCCAGCAGCCTAGTGAGGAGAATGAACACTGAAGCTTTCTTT. Its protein is CASSLVRRMNTEAFF.

Only a few counts were recorded for this clonotype. The chain recombines TRBV10-3 with TRBJ2-5; no firm D call. CDR1 and CDR2 from the germline V gene are ENHRY and SYGVKD. V gave up 4 bases and J gave up 2 bases, with 8 bases separating them. The CDR3 runs to 13 residues. The CDR3 region is CAISANSQETQYF. The CDR3 DNA is TGTGCCATCAGTGCTAATTCTCAAGAGACCCAGTACTTC.

V gene TRBV7-2 combines with J gene TRBJ1-6; D perhaps matches TRBD1 (5 bases). Trimming removed 0 bases at V and 8 bases at J, with 14 bases between. The CDR3 spans 16 residues. CDR1 is SGHTA and CDR2 is FQGNSA in the germline V gene. The CDR3 spells CASSLAPGGVYSPLHF. CDR3 coding DNA: TGTGCCAGCAGCTTAGCCCCCGGGGGGGTCTATTCACCCCTCCACTTT.

The chain links TRBV7-6 to TRBJ2-7; D uncertain. The CDR3 extends over 13 amino acids. Trimming removed 5 bases from V and 7 bases from J, with 15 bases in between. Germline V gives CDR1 SGHVS, CDR2 FNYEAQ. This chain's CDR3 is CASSPDPLGEQYV. Here the CDR3 DNA reads TGTGCCAGCAGCCCGGATCCGCTTGGGGAGCAGTACGTC.

The chain recombines TRBV29-1 with TRBJ1-1; D perhaps matches TRBD1 (6 bases). CDR3 length: 14 amino acids. Germline CDR1 is SQVTM and CDR2 is ANQGSEA. Trimming took 6 bases from V and 1 from J, leaving 15 bases between them. CDR3 in DNA: TGCAGCGTGCAAACAGGGAAGGGGAACACTGAAGCTTTCTTT. This encodes CSVQTGKGNTEAFF.

This clonotype was detected only a few times. This chain joins TRBV4-3 and TRBJ1-1; no clear D. Germline CDR1 and CDR2: LGHNA and YSLEER. Trimming stripped 3 bases from V and 1 base from J, with 18 bases between. This CDR3 contains 17 residues. In DNA, the CDR3 is TGCGCCAGCAGCCAGAGTGGTACGGCAACGTGGAACACTGAAGCTTTCTTT. Protein: CASSQSGTATWNTEAFF.